The T cell receptor beta chain under discussion was sequenced for a study of T cell changes during pregnancy in multiple sclerosis. There are 12 residues in the CDR3. CDR1 is SGHNT, CDR2 YYREEE, per germline (reference sequence). Trimming took 6 bases from V and 8 from J; bases not matched to a gene: 5. Here immunoSEQ multiplex PCR was the method, and the copy in TCRdb shows in-frame clones only, minus some. The sample includes 20,000 to 25,000 clones, about 85% seen only once; the top ten take about 7.6%. The clonotype originates from a female donor with multiple sclerosis, enrolled in a pregnancy study. The specimen was CD8+ T cells from peripheral blood mononuclear cells, collected before pregnancy. V gene TRBV5-4 combines with J gene TRBJ2-1, with 7 bases that match TRBD2. CDR3 bases: TGTGCCAGCAATGGACTAGACGATGAGCAGTTCTTC. It codes for CASNGLDDEQFF.